Each of the 11 T cell receptor beta chains below was sequenced from the same sample in a study of regulatory T cells in long-lasting Graves disease (dated by TCRdb to about 2021). The library was made by multiplex PCR. The sequencer was an Illumina HiSeq 4000. iRepertoire HTBI primers and Arm-PCR amplification of CDR3 regions were used to construct TCR beta libraries. TCRdb's own reprocessing of the public reads used fastp at Q25 and MiXCR and kept productive beta chains. Duplicate CDR3 protein sequences are folded into a single record with the most common DNA and genes. This sample has 350,000 to 450,000 distinct CDR3 sequences in its table, and over 15% of those were observed once. The top ten hold roughly 30% of the sample. Explained via the paper, the time point label denotes: newly diagnosed GD, antithyroid drugs for less than 3 months. RNA was extracted from PBMCs in TRIzol for both TCR sequencing and RNA sequencing.

Separately, the same data were catalogued under a study of T cells in Graves' hyperthyroidism and ophthalmopathy.

The material was peripheral blood mononuclear cells (PBMCs), obtained at new diagnosis, from a patient treated with antithyroid drugs. These receptor sequences come from a man between 40 and 49 years old with Graves disease. Donor details come from another sample of the same person, matched by shared clones.

This clonotype was observed many times. The J gene is TRBJ2-1, the V gene TRBV7-3; TRBD2 aligns across 7 bases. The germline gives CDR1 SGHTA, CDR2 FQGTGA. The length of the CDR3 is 16 residues. Trimming removed 3 bases from V and 0 bases from J; junction bases left unmatched: 5. CDR3 loop: CASSLSGVSSYNEQFF. The CDR3 coding sequence is TGTGCCAGCAGCTTGAGCGGGGTTAGCTCCTACAATGAGCAGTTCTTC.

The chain links TRBV19 to TRBJ1-1, with no clear D. This CDR3 has 13 residues. In germline, CDR1 is LNHDA, CDR2 SQIVND (reference sequence). The V end lost 8 bases, the J end lost 0 bases, and 10 bases lay between the germline ends. The chain's CDR3 is CASEVVMNTEAFF. The CDR3 DNA follows: TGTGCCAGTGAAGTGGTAATGAACACTGAAGCTTTCTTT.

V usage is TRBV2 and J usage is TRBJ1-2, with D perhaps TRBD1 (6 bases). V was trimmed by 3 bases and J by 0 bases, leaving 11 bases between them. Germline loops: CDR1 SNHLY, CDR2 FYNNEI. The CDR3 runs to 15 residues. DNA of the CDR3: TGTGCCAGCAGTGAGGAACAGGGATCTAACTATGGCTACACCTTC. Its protein product is CASSEEQGSNYGYTF.

In its sample, this clonotype was seen many times. The CDR3 nucleotides read TGTGCCAGCAGCTTCGAAATGAGTTACTCCTACAATGAGCAGTTCTTC. It translates to CASSFEMSYSYNEQFF. The chain has TRBV5-6 and TRBJ2-1; D gene ambiguous. Trimming removed 2 bases at V and 0 bases at J, with 12 bases between. This CDR3 contains 16 residues. Germline CDR1 reads SGHDT; CDR2 reads YYEEEE.

The chain is built from TRBV15 and TRBJ1-2; TRBD1 matches 11 bases. Per germline, CDR1 LNHNV and CDR2 YYDKDF (reference sequence). V gave up 3 bases and J gave up 4 bases; unmatched junction bases: 1. This CDR3 comprises 14 residues. The CDR3 reads CATSRGTGGYGYTF. The CDR3 coding sequence is TGTGCCACCAGCAGGGGGACAGGGGGCTATGGCTACACCTTC.

In this sample, this clonotype turned up many times. This chain joins TRBV2 and TRBJ2-5; D gene uncertain. Deletions cut 6 bases from V and 4 bases from J, with 6 bases between. This CDR3 spans 11 amino acids. Germline-derived CDR1 and CDR2 are SNHLY and FYNNEI. The CDR3 DNA follows: TGTGCCAGCAGGAAAACAGAGACCCAGTACTTC. It encodes CASRKTETQYF.

This clonotype appeared many times. This chain links TRBV6-2 or TRBV6-3 with TRBJ2-2; 8 bases align to TRBD1. J lost 5 bases, V lost 6 bases, and 5 bases had no gene match. This CDR3 region has 14 residues. The germline V gene has CDR1 MNHEY and CDR2 SVGEGT. Written as DNA, the CDR3 is TGTGCCAGCAGGAAAACAGGGGGAACCGGGGAGCTGTTTTTT. This gives the protein CASRKTGGTGELFF.

At least ten counts were recorded for this clonotype. The chain combines TRBV20-1 with TRBJ2-1; weak D call: TRBD1 (5 bases). The germline V and J ends were trimmed by 1 base and 0 bases, with 10 bases remaining between them. The germline V gene has CDR1 DFQATT and CDR2 SNEGSKA (reference sequence). This CDR3 contains 15 residues. In DNA, the CDR3 is TGCAGTGCTAGAGTGGGGCCCAGCTCCTACAATGAGCAGTTCTTC. Its protein product is CSARVGPSSYNEQFF.

This clonotype was seen more than once but under ten times. The chain is built from TRBV5-1 and TRBJ2-7, with D unresolved. The CDR3 has 13 residues. V was pared by 0 bases and J by 9 bases, with 13 bases between. Looked up from germline, CDR1 is SGHRS and CDR2 is YFSETQ. CDR3 region: CASSLGILGLQYF. The CDR3 region has the DNA TGCGCCAGCAGCTTGGGGATACTCGGCTTGCAGTACTTC.

This clonotype appeared a few times. This sequence joins TRBV3-1 and TRBJ2-7, with 7 bases lining up with TRBD2. This CDR3 spans 14 amino acids. The V segment lost 5 bases and the J segment 3 bases; nucleotides outside the gene matches: 7. Germline lookup yields CDR1 LGHDT and CDR2 YNNKEL (reference sequence). Here the CDR3 reads CASSISGDLYEQYF. DNA of the CDR3: TGTGCCAGCAGCATAAGCGGGGACCTCTACGAGCAGTACTTC.

This clonotype was counted ten times or more. The CDR3 nucleotides are TGTGCCTGGAGTCTTGTCGGGGGGGCCGGAGAGACCCAGTACTTC. This sequence encodes CAWSLVGGAGETQYF. The J gene is TRBJ2-5, the V gene TRBV30; 8 bases fit TRBD2. With V trimmed by 2 bases and J by 4 bases, 9 bases remained unmatched. Per germline, CDR1 GTSNPN and CDR2 SVGIG (reference sequence). The CDR3 runs to 15 residues. Filled out from reference TRBV30 and TRBJ2-5, the complete variable domain reads SQTIHQWPATLVQPVGSPLSLECTVEGTSNPNLYWYRQAAGRGLQLLFYSVGIGQISSEVPQNLSASRPQDRQFILSSKKLLLSDSGFYLCAWSLVGGAGETQYFGPGTRLLVL.